This T cell receptor (beta chain) emerged from a study of long-term antiretroviral therapy in people with HIV. Sequencing used immunoSEQ v3.0 at survey level. Using immunoSEQ multiplex PCR, the repertoire was profiled, and TCRdb retains in-frame clones only, with some absent. The profile shows about 21,000 clones, roughly 84% of them singletons. Each donor provided at least one pre-ART PBMC sample and at least two post-ART PBMC samples. This clone was seen a single time. Its antigen is as yet unknown. Germline-derived CDR1 and CDR2 are MNHEY and SVGAGI. V was clipped by 4 bases and J by 3 bases, with 9 bases between them. The CDR3 sequence is 13 residues long. Findings and caveats of the study: ART adherence, viral resistance and therapy changes were not recorded. Post-treatment diversity went higher with ART but stayed below transplant donor controls.

The TCR comes from a man in his fifties with HIV. This sequence joins TRBV6-5 and TRBJ1-1; D not certain. The sequences come from unsorted PBMCs, collected at the start of antiretroviral therapy. For the CDR3, the DNA is TGTGCCAGCAGTTTGATTAGAGACACTGAAGCTTTCTTT. This gives the protein CASSLIRDTEAFF.